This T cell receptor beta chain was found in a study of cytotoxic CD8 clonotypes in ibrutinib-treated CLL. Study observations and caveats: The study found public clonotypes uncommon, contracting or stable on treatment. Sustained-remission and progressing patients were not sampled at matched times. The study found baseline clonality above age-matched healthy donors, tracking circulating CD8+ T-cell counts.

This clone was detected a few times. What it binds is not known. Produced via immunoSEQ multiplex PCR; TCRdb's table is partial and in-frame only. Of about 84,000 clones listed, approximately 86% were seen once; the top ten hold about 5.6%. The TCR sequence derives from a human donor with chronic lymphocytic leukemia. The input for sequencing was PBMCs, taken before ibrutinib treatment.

Written as DNA, the CDR3 is TGTGCCATCAGTGGGCTAGCTAGCTCCTACAATGAGCAGTTCTTC. It yields the protein CAISGLASSYNEQFF. This sequence joins TRBV10-3 and TRBJ2-1; maybe TRBD2 (5 bases). The CDR3 extends over 15 amino acids. Germline V gene lookup returns CDR1 ENHRY and CDR2 SYGVKD. V was cut by 4 bases and J by 0 bases, with 10 bases left in between.